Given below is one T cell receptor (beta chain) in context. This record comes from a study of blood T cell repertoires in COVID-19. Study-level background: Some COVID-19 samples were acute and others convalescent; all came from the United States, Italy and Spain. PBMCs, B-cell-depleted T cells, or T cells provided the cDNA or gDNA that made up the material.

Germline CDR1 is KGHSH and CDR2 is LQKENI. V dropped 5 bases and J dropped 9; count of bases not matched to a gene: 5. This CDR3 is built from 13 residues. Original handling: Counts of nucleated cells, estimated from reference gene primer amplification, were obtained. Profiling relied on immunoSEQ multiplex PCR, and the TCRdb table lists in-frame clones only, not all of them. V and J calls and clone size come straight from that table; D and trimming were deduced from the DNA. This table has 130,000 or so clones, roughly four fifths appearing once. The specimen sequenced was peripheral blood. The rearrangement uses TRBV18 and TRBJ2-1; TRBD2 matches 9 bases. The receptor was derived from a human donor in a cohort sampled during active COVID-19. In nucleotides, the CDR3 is TGTGCCAGCTCAGGCGGGGGGGCCGGTGAGCAGTTCTTC. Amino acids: CASSGGGAGEQFF.